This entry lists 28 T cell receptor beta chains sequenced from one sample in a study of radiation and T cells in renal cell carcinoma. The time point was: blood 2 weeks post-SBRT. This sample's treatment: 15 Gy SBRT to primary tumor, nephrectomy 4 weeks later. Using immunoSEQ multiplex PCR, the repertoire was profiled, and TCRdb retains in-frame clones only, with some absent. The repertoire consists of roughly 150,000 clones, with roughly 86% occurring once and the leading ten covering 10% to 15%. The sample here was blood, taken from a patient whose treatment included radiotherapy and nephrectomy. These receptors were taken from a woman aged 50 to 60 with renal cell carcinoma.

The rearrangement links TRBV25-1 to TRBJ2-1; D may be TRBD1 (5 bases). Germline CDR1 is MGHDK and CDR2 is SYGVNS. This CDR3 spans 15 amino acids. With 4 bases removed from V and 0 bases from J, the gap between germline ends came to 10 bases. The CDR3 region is CASSAQGNSYNEQFF. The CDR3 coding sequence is TGTGCCAGCAGTGCCCAGGGTAACTCCTACAATGAGCAGTTCTTC.

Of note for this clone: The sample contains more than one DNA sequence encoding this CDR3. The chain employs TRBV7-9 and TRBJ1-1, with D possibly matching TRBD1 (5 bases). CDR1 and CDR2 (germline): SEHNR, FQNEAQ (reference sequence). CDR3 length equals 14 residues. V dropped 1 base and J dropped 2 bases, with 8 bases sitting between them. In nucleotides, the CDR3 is TGTGCCAGCAGCTTAGGGGGGGTCAACACTGAAGCTTTCTTT. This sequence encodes CASSLGGVNTEAFF.

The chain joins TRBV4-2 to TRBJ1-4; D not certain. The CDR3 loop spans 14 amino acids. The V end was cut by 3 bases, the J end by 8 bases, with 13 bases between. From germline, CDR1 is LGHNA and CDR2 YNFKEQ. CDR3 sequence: CASSQPNAWEKLFF. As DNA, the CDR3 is TGTGCCAGCAGCCAGCCCAACGCATGGGAAAAACTGTTTTTT.

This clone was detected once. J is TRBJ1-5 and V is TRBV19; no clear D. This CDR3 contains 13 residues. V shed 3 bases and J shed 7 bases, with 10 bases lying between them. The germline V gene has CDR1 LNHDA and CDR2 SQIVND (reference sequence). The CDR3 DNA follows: TGTGCCAGTAGTATGGGGAGGCAACAGCCCCAGCATTTT. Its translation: CASSMGRQQPQHF.

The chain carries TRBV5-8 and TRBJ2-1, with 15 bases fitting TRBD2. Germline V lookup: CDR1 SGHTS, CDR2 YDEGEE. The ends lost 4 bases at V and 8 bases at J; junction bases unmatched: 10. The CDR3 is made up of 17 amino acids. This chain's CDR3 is CASSLGLAGGYIDEQFF. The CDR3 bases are TGTGCCAGCAGCCTGGGACTAGCGGGGGGTTACATCGATGAGCAGTTCTTC.

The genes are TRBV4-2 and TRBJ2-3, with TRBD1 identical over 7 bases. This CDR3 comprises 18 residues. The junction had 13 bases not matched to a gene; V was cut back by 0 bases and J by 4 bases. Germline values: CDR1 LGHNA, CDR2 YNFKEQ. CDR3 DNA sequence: TGTGCCAGCAGCCAAGACCACAGGGGTTTAATTCTTGCAGATACGCAGTATTTT. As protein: CASSQDHRGLILADTQYF.

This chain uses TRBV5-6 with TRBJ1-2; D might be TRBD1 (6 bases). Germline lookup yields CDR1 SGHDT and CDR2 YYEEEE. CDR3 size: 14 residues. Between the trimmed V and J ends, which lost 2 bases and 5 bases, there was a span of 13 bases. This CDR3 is CASSFQGIGYGYTF. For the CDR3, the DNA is TGTGCCAGCAGCTTTCAGGGGATAGGGTATGGCTACACCTTC.

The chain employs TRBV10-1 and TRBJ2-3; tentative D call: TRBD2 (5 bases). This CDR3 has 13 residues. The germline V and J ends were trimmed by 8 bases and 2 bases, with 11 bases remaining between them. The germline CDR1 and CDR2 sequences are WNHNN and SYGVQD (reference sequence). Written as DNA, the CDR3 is TGCGCCAGCCGGCGGGCCTCCACAGATACGCAGTATTTT. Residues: CASRRASTDTQYF.

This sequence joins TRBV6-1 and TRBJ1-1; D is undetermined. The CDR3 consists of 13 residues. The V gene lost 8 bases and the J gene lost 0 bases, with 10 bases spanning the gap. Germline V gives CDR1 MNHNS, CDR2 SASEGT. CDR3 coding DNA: TGTGCCAGCTTAGTCTCTGTGAACACTGAAGCTTTCTTT. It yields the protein CASLVSVNTEAFF.

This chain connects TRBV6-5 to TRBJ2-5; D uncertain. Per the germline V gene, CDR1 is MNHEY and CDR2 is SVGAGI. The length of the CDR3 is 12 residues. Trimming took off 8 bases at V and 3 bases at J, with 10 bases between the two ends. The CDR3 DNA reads TGTGCCAGCTGGGCGACGAAAGAGACCCAGTACTTC. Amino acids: CASWATKETQYF.

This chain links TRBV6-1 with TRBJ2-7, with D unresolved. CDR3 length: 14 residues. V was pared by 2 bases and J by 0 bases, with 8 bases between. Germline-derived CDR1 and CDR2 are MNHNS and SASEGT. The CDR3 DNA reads TGTGCCAGCAGTGAAAGTAGGGACTCCTACGAGCAGTACTTC. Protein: CASSESRDSYEQYF.

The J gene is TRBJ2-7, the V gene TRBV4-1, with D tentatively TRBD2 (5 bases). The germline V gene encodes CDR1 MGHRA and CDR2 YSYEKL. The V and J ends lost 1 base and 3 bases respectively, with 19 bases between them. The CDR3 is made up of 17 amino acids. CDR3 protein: CASSQVPTGVQNYEQYF. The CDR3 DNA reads TGCGCCAGCAGCCAAGTCCCGACCGGGGTTCAGAACTACGAGCAGTACTTC.

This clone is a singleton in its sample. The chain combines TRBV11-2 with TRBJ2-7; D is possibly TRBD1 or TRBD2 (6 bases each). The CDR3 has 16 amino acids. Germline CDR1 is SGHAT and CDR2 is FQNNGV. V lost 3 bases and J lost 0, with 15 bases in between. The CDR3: CASSFGGGLSSYEQYF. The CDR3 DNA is TGTGCCAGCAGCTTCGGTGGGGGGCTAAGCTCCTACGAGCAGTACTTC.

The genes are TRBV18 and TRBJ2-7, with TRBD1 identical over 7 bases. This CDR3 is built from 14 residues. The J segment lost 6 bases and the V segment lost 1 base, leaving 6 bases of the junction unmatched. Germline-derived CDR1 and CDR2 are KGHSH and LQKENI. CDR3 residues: CASSPLTGASEQYF. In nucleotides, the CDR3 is TGTGCCAGCTCACCACTAACAGGGGCAAGCGAGCAGTACTTC.

The DNA for the CDR3 is TGTGCCAGCAGTGCAACTAGCCATACGCAGTATTTT. It yields the protein CASSATSHTQYF. This sequence joins TRBV2 and TRBJ2-3; TRBD2 is a possible D gene (6 bases). CDR1 is SNHLY and CDR2 is FYNNEI in the germline V gene. The CDR3 is 12 residues long. V was trimmed by 4 bases and J by 7 bases, leaving 9 bases between them.

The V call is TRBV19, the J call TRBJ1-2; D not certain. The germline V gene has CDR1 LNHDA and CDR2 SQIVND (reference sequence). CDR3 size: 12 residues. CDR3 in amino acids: CDPRHRIYGYTF. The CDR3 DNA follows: TGTGACCCACGCCACAGAATCTATGGCTACACCTTC.

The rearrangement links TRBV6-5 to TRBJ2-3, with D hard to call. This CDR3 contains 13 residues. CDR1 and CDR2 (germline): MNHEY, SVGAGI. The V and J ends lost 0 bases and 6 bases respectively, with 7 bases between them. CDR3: CASSYSKVDTQYF. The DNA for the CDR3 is TGTGCCAGCAGTTACTCGAAGGTGGATACGCAGTATTTT.

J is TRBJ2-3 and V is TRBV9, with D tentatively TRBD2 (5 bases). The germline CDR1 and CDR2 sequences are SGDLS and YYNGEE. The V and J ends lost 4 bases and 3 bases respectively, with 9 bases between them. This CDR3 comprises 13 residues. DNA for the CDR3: TGTGCCAGCAGCTTCGGGGTTACAGATACGCAGTATTTT. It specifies CASSFGVTDTQYF.

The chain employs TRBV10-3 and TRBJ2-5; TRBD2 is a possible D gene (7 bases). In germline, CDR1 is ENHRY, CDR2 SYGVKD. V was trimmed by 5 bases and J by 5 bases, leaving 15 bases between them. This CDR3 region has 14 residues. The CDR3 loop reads CAISRGGAEETQYF. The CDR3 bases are TGTGCCATCAGTCGAGGGGGGGCCGAGGAGACCCAGTACTTC.

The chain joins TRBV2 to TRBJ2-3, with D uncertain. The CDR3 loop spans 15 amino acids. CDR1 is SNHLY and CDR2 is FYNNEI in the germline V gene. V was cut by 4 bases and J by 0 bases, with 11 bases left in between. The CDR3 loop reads CASSARASSTDTQYF. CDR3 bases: TGTGCCAGCAGTGCACGGGCGTCTAGCACAGATACGCAGTATTTT.

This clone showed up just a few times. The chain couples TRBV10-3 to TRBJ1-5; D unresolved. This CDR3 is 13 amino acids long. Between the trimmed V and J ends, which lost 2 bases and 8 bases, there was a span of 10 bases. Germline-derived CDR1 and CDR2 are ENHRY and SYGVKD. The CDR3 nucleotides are TGTGCCATCAGTGAGGCGGGGTTGGAGCCCCAGCATTTT. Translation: CAISEAGLEPQHF.

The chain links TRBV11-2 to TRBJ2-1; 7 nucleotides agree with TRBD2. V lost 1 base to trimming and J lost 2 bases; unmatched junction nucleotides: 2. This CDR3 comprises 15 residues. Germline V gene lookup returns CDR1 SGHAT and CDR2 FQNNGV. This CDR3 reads CASSLAGGAYNEQFF. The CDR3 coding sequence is TGTGCCAGCAGCTTAGCGGGGGGTGCCTACAATGAGCAGTTCTTC. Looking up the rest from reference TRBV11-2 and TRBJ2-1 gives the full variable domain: EAGVAQSPRYKIIEKRQSVAFWCNPISGHATLYWYQQILGQGPKLLIQFQNNGVVDDSQLPKDRFSAERLKGVDSTLKIQPAKLEDSAVYLCASSLAGGAYNEQFFGPGTRLTVL.

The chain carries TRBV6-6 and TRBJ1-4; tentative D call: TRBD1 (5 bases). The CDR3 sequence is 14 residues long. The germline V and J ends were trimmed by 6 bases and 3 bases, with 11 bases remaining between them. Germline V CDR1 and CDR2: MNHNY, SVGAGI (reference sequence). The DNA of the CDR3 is TGTGCCAGCAGCAAATGGGGGGCTAATGAAAAACTGTTTTTT. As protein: CASSKWGANEKLFF.

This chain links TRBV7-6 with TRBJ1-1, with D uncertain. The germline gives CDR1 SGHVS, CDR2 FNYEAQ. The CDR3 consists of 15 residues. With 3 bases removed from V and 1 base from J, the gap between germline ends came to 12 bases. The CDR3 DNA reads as TGTGCCAGCAGCTTCCGACCCGAATCGAACACTGAAGCTTTCTTT. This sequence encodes CASSFRPESNTEAFF.

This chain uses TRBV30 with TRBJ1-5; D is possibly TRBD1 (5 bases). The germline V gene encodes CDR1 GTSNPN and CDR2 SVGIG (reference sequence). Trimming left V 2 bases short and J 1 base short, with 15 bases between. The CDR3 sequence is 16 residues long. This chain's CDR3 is CAWSPRRGVSNQPQHF. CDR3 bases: TGTGCCTGGAGTCCCCGACGGGGGGTGAGCAATCAGCCCCAGCATTTT.

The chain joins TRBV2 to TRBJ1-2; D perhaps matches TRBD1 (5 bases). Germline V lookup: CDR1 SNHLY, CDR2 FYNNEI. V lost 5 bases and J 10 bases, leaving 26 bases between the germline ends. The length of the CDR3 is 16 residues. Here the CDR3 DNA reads TGTGCCAGCAGTTCTCCACTGGGCAGGGCTTGGTTGGACTACACCTTC. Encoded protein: CASSSPLGRAWLDYTF.

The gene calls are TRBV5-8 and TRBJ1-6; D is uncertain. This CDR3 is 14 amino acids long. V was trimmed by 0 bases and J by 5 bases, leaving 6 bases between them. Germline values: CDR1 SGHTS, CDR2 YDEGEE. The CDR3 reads CASSLDQDNSPLHF. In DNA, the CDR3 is TGTGCCAGCAGCTTGGATCAGGATAATTCACCCCTCCACTTT. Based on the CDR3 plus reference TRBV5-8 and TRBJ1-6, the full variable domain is EAGVTQSPTHLIKTRGQQATLRCSPISGHTSVYWYQQALGLGLQFLLWYDEGEERNRGNFPPRFSGRQFPNYSSELNVNALELEDSALYLCASSLDQDNSPLHFGNGTRLTVT.

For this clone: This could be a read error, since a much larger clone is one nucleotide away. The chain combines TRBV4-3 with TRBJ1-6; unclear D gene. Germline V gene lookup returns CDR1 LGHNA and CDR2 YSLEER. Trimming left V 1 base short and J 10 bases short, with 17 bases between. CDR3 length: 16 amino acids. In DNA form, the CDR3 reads TGCGCCAGCAGCCAAGGTTGGAGGGCTGGCGAGTCACCCCTCCACTTT. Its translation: CASSQGWRAGESPLHF.